What follows is one TCR beta chain and its context. Antigen: not known. The sample comes from a study of PD-1 blockade in classical Hodgkin lymphoma. Study information: Every 2 weeks, patients had 3 mg/kg nivolumab intravenously. Notes on the study in general: Reports indicated that newly diagnosed patients had lower baseline TCR diversity than healthy donors did.

Profiled with immunoSEQ multiplex PCR; TCRdb holds only in-frame clones, not every one. The sample consists of about 100,000 clones, 85% to 90% of them appearing once. All patients relapsed after autologous stem cell transplantation, and brentuximab vedotin exposure varied. Patients showed best responses of complete response, partial response or progressive disease. The CDR3 has 15 residues. The V end was cut by 4 bases, the J end by 4 bases, with 16 bases between. Per the germline V gene, CDR1 is LNHDA and CDR2 is SQIVND (reference sequence). Material: peripheral blood mononuclear cells (PBMCs), obtained before the second cycle of nivolumab. The chain combines TRBV19 with TRBJ1-2; possible D gene TRBD1, 6 bases. The sequence derives from a human donor with classical Hodgkin lymphoma. CDR3 amino acids: CASSTRQGSPYGYTF. For the CDR3, the DNA is TGTGCCAGTAGTACCCGGCAGGGGTCTCCCTATGGCTACACCTTC.